The sequence of this TCR beta chain was determined in a study of blood T cell repertoires in COVID-19. Study overall: Samples representing acute and convalescent COVID-19 were sourced from the United States, Italy and Spain. PBMCs, B-cell-depleted T cells, or T cells provided the cDNA or gDNA that made up the material.

Turning to this clone: The identical CDR3 is also encoded by other nucleotide sequences in the sample.

Germline V lookup: CDR1 SGHKS, CDR2 YYEKEE (reference sequence). This CDR3 has 14 residues. The ends lost 2 bases at V and 5 bases at J; junction bases unmatched: 1. Methods used by the authors: From reference gene primer amplification, estimates of nucleated cell counts were derived. Here immunoSEQ multiplex PCR was the method, and the copy in TCRdb shows in-frame clones only, minus some. That table supplies the V and J calls and clone size; D and trimming were determined from the DNA. The table records about 98,000 clones, 87% of them present only once. V gene TRBV5-5 combines with J gene TRBJ2-2; 9 nucleotides agree with TRBD2. The sample comprised peripheral blood. The clonotype comes from a man aged 70-80 years with acute or convalescent COVID-19. The CDR3 sequence is CASSLAGGTGELFF. CDR3 coding DNA: TGTGCCAGCAGCTTAGCGGGGGGTACCGGGGAGCTGTTTTTT.